Below, 6 T cell receptor beta chains from the same sample are listed, as sequenced in a study of human T cells and chemical hapten exposure. Each CDR3 protein gets one entry after TCRdb re-called the RACE reads with MiXCR. Of about 400,000 distinct CDR3 sequences listed, roughly 6.3% are singletons. The time point is: patch test 2, 6 weeks after DPC sensitization. Described treatment: therapeutic diphenylcyclopropenone sensitization with weekly scalp DPC. Sequences were derived from whole blood, sampled in connection with sensitization to the hapten diphenylcyclopropenone (DPC). The receptors originated from a woman aged 18 to 35 with alopecia areata. Some clones in this sample may be carry-over from other donors' samples.

This clonotype showed up many times. This chain links TRBV2 with TRBJ1-1; the D gene is possibly TRBD1 (5 bases). CDR3 length: 16 amino acids. CDR1 and CDR2 from the germline V gene are SNHLY and FYNNEI. Trimming left V 4 bases short and J 5 bases short, with 20 bases between. CDR3 amino acids: CASSASGIGGRTEAFF. Written as DNA, the CDR3 is TGTGCCAGCAGTGCATCAGGGATTGGGGGACGGACTGAAGCTTTCTTT. Complete variable domain (other parts from reference TRBV2 and TRBJ1-1): EPEVTQTPSHQVTQMGQEVILRCVPISNHLYFYWYRQILGQKVEFLVSFYNNEISEKSEIFDDQFSVERPDGSNFTLKIRSTKLEDSAMYFCASSASGIGGRTEAFFGQGTRLTVV.

This clonotype was picked up many times. This chain links TRBV5-4 with TRBJ2-1; 8 bases fit TRBD1. The trim removed 1 base at V and 2 bases at J, leaving 5 bases unmatched. This CDR3 is built from 16 residues. Germline values: CDR1 SGHNT, CDR2 YYREEE (reference sequence). The CDR3 loop reads CASSLSDRDTYNEQFF. CDR3 bases: TGTGCCAGCAGCTTGTCGGACAGGGACACCTACAATGAGCAGTTCTTC.

This clonotype was seen ten or more times. The rearrangement joins TRBV20-1 to TRBJ1-5, with D unclear. The CDR3 totals 14 residues. From germline, CDR1 is DFQATT and CDR2 SNEGSKA (reference sequence). The V and J ends lost 3 bases and 0 bases respectively, with 9 bases between them. In nucleotides, the CDR3 is TGCAGTGCTAGTTCCGGCGCTAGCAATCAGCCCCAGCATTTT. Its protein product is CSASSGASNQPQHF.

Many counts were recorded for this clonotype. The genes are TRBV18 and TRBJ1-1; D gene unclear. The CDR3 spans 13 residues. The germline CDR1 and CDR2 sequences are KGHSH and LQKENI. V shed 2 bases and J shed 6 bases, with 10 bases lying between them. CDR3 loop: CASSPGPWAEAFF. In DNA, the CDR3 is TGTGCCAGCTCACCAGGGCCCTGGGCTGAAGCTTTCTTT. The full variable domain, its missing parts supplied by reference TRBV18 and TRBJ1-1, is NAGVMQNPRHLVRRRGQEARLRCSPMKGHSHVYWYRQLPEEGLKFMVYLQKENIIDESGMPKERFSAEFPKEGPSILRIQQVVRGDSAAYFCASSPGPWAEAFFGQGTRLTVV.

In its sample, this clonotype was seen many times. The V and J genes are TRBV21-1 and TRBJ1-3. TRBV21-1 is marked as a pseudogene. The CDR3 has 15 residues. This chain's CDR3 is CASSRGGYSGNTIYF. The CDR3 DNA reads as TGTGCCAGCAGCCGGGGAGGGTACTCTGGAAACACCATATATTTT.

This clonotype was seen a few times. The chain has TRBV7-2 and TRBJ2-3, with a tentative D call TRBD2 (5 bases). Looked up from germline, CDR1 is SGHTA and CDR2 is FQGNSA. Trimming removed 5 bases at V and 3 bases at J, with 15 bases between. The CDR3 is 15 residues long. Here the CDR3 reads CASSPVTGMTDTQYF. The CDR3 bases are TGTGCCAGCAGCCCAGTAACGGGGATGACAGATACGCAGTATTTT. The full variable domain, completed using reference TRBV7-2 and TRBJ2-3, is GAGVSQSPSNKVTEKGKDVELRCDPISGHTALYWYRQSLGQGLEFLIYFQGNSAPDKSGLPSDRFSAERTGGSVSTLTIQRTQQEDSAVYLCASSPVTGMTDTQYFGPGTRLTVL.